Below, 30 T cell receptor beta chains from the same sample are listed, as sequenced in a study of cytomegalovirus exposure and HLA in healthy donors. The study ran its PCR with 60 Vbeta and 13 Jbeta primers. The data were produced by immunoSEQ multiplex PCR, yet TCRdb's version contains in-frame clones alone and is incomplete. The sample includes 150,000 to 180,000 clones, more than 75% of them seen just once. The specimen was PBMCs. The receptors come from a man aged 30-40 years in good health and CMV-seropositive.

The chain carries TRBV27 and TRBJ2-1; D possibly corresponds to TRBD2 (6 bases). Between the trimmed V and J ends, which lost 6 bases and 4 bases, there was a span of 10 bases. Germline V gene data show CDR1 as MNHEY and CDR2 as SMNVEV (reference sequence). The length of the CDR3 is 13 residues. This CDR3 is CASRSGLYNEQFF. In nucleotides, the CDR3 is TGTGCCAGCAGATCGGGACTTTACAATGAGCAGTTCTTC.

J is TRBJ1-2 and V is TRBV7-2, with 7 bases fitting TRBD1. J lost 7 bases, V lost 1 base, and 3 bases had no gene match. The CDR3 sequence is 13 residues long. Germline values: CDR1 SGHTA, CDR2 FQGNSA. CDR3 residues: CASSLEGAGGYTF. CDR3 sequence (DNA): TGTGCCAGCAGCTTAGAGGGGGCGGGTGGCTACACCTTC.

This rearrangement joins TRBV5-1 to TRBJ2-7; possibly TRBD2 for D (5 bases). V was shortened by 3 bases and J by 6 bases, with 19 bases between the two germline ends. Germline CDR1 is SGHRS and CDR2 is YFSETQ. This CDR3 region has 15 residues. The CDR3 DNA reads TGCGCCAGCAGCTCGCCGGGATCCGGACGTTCCGAGCAGTACTTC. This translates into CASSSPGSGRSEQYF.

The genes are TRBV28 and TRBJ1-1; D gene uncertain. The germline V gene has CDR1 MDHEN and CDR2 SYDVKM. The CDR3 has 10 amino acids. V was trimmed by 4 bases and J by 12 bases, leaving 9 bases between them. In nucleotides, the CDR3 is TGTGCCAGCAGTTCGGGTGGCACTTTCTTT. Its protein is CASSSGGTFF.

The chain combines TRBV18 with TRBJ1-5; TRBD1 matches 7 bases. The CDR3 is 15 amino acids. The V gene's germline CDR1 is KGHSH and CDR2 LQKENI. Trimming removed 5 bases from V and 7 bases from J; junction bases left unmatched: 11. CDR3 bases: TGTGCCAGCTCATCCGTCGACAGGGAGGCGCAGCCCCAGCATTTT. The encoded protein is CASSSVDREAQPQHF.

This clone was seen a single time. This chain joins TRBV19 and TRBJ1-5; D call uncertain. Per germline, CDR1 LNHDA and CDR2 SQIVND (reference sequence). This CDR3 contains 16 residues. V was clipped by 7 bases and J by 2 bases, with 18 bases between them. CDR3 sequence: CASNPGLESRNQPQHF. The CDR3 nucleotides read TGTGCCAGTAACCCTGGACTCGAGTCGCGCAATCAGCCCCAGCATTTT.

This clone showed up just once. The chain combines TRBV28 with TRBJ1-2; 9 bases fit TRBD1. V dropped 7 bases and J dropped 4; count of bases not matched to a gene: 10. Per germline, CDR1 MDHEN and CDR2 SYDVKM. The CDR3 sequence is 15 residues long. CDR3 residues: CASTPPGTGIYGYTF. The CDR3 DNA follows: TGTGCCAGCACGCCCCCCGGGACAGGGATCTATGGCTACACCTTC.

The gene calls are TRBV28 and TRBJ2-4; 8 bases map to TRBD1. Looked up from germline, CDR1 is MDHEN and CDR2 is SYDVKM. V shed 6 bases and J 6 bases; nucleotides not matched to a gene: 10. The CDR3 is 15 amino acids. The CDR3 nucleotides read TGTGCCAGCAGGGTGACAGGGGATTATGGAAACATTCAGTACTTC. It translates to CASRVTGDYGNIQYF.

The rearrangement uses TRBV5-1 and TRBJ2-3; D unclear. The CDR3 contains 13 residues. CDR1 is SGHRS, CDR2 YFSETQ, per germline. The V end was cut by 2 bases, the J end by 4 bases, with 8 bases between. CDR3 DNA sequence: TGCGCCAGCAGCTTTCTACTCCCAGATACGCAGTATTTT. Its translation: CASSFLLPDTQYF.

Written as DNA, the CDR3 is TGTGCCAGCTGGGACAGAAACACTGAAGCTTTCTTT. Translation: CASWDRNTEAFF. The chain combines TRBV25-1 with TRBJ1-1, with 7 bases matching TRBD1. The trim removed 8 bases at V and 2 bases at J, leaving 2 bases unmatched. Germline V gene lookup returns CDR1 MGHDK and CDR2 SYGVNS. The length of the CDR3 is 12 residues. Complete variable domain (other parts from reference TRBV25-1 and TRBJ1-1): EADIYQTPRYLVIGTGKKITLECSQTMGHDKMYWYQQDPGMELHLIHYSYGVNSTEKGDLSSESTVSRIRTEHFPLTLESARPSHTSQYLCASWDRNTEAFFGQGTRLTVV.

The chain employs TRBV6-6 and TRBJ2-5; 8 nucleotides align to TRBD2. The trim removed 5 bases at V and 2 bases at J, leaving 4 bases unmatched. CDR3 length: 14 amino acids. Germline V gives CDR1 MNHNY, CDR2 SVGAGI (reference sequence). This chain's CDR3 is CASSQGLVQETQYF. In DNA, the CDR3 is TGTGCCAGCAGTCAGGGACTAGTTCAAGAGACCCAGTACTTC.

This chain uses TRBV27 with TRBJ2-1; D is perhaps TRBD2 (6 bases). This CDR3 contains 16 residues. CDR1 is MNHEY and CDR2 is SMNVEV in the germline V gene (reference sequence). Deletions cut 4 bases from V and 2 bases from J, with 15 bases between. The CDR3 DNA reads as TGTGCCAGCAGTTCCTTGACGGAGGGGACCTACAATGAGCAGTTCTTC. Protein: CASSSLTEGTYNEQFF.

This chain uses TRBV2 with TRBJ1-5; 7 nucleotides match TRBD1. Losses at the gene ends were 4 bases for V and 4 bases for J; bases not matched to a gene: 7. The V gene's germline CDR1 is SNHLY and CDR2 FYNNEI. This CDR3 has 15 residues. CDR3 region: CASSGQGGLNQPQHF. CDR3 nucleotides: TGTGCCAGCAGTGGACAGGGCGGGTTGAATCAGCCCCAGCATTTT.

The gene calls are TRBV7-2 and TRBJ2-1; 14 bases match TRBD2. This CDR3 has 17 amino acids. The ends lost 5 bases at V and 6 bases at J; junction bases unmatched: 9. Germline loops: CDR1 SGHTA, CDR2 FQGNSA. The CDR3 nucleotides are TGTGCCAGCAGCACCACCTCCGGGACTAGCGGGAGCAATGAGCAGTTCTTC. This codes for CASSTTSGTSGSNEQFF.

The V gene is TRBV5-5, the J gene TRBJ2-7, with D unclear. There are 13 residues in the CDR3. V lost 0 bases to trimming and J lost 2 bases, with 6 bases between them. From germline, CDR1 is SGHKS and CDR2 YYEKEE (reference sequence). CDR3 in amino acids: CASSLVQTYEQYF. Written as DNA, the CDR3 is TGTGCCAGCAGCTTGGTACAGACCTACGAGCAGTACTTC.

The V gene is TRBV30, the J gene TRBJ2-3, with D perhaps TRBD1 (6 bases). V lost 0 bases and J 4 bases, leaving 8 bases between the germline ends. This CDR3 region has 13 residues. Germline assignment: CDR1 GTSNPN and CDR2 SVGIG (reference sequence). The CDR3 DNA sequence: TGTGCCTGGAGTGTACGACAGGCAGATACGCAGTATTTT. Protein product: CAWSVRQADTQYF.

The V gene is TRBV7-2, the J gene TRBJ2-3, with 7 bases aligning to TRBD2. The CDR3 totals 17 residues. The germline gives CDR1 SGHTA, CDR2 FQGNSA. V lost 0 bases to trimming and J lost 1 base; unmatched junction nucleotides: 7. DNA for the CDR3: TGTGCCAGCAGCTTAGCTCCTAGCGGAGCCCGCACAGATACGCAGTATTTT. Its protein is CASSLAPSGARTDTQYF.

This clone was picked up a small number of times. V is TRBV7-8 and J is TRBJ2-2; D might be TRBD2 (6 bases). The germline gives CDR1 SGHVS, CDR2 FQNEAQ. The CDR3 contains 18 residues. V shed 4 bases and J shed 3 bases, with 21 bases lying between them. The CDR3 DNA follows: TGTGCCAGCAGCTCCGGGAGTGGTGGGCGGACGGACACCGGGGAGCTGTTTTTT. It specifies CASSSGSGGRTDTGELFF.

This chain links TRBV11-2 with TRBJ2-3; 10 bases align to TRBD2. CDR3 length: 14 residues. V was clipped by 5 bases and J by 5 bases; unmatched bases: 4. Per the germline V gene, CDR1 is SGHAT and CDR2 is FQNNGV. This CDR3 reads CASSESGRVDTQYF. The CDR3 DNA follows: TGTGCCAGCAGCGAGAGCGGGAGGGTAGATACGCAGTATTTT.

This chain uses TRBV6-1 with TRBJ1-1; 12 bases fit TRBD1. This CDR3 region has 18 residues. Germline-derived CDR1 and CDR2 are MNHNS and SASEGT. With 2 bases clipped from V and 3 bases from J, the junction kept 10 bases outside the gene matches. The chain's CDR3 is CASSETLGQGAWDTEAFF. The CDR3 DNA sequence: TGTGCCAGCAGTGAAACTTTGGGACAGGGGGCTTGGGACACTGAAGCTTTCTTT.

The chain uses TRBV11-3 and TRBJ2-5; a possible D gene is TRBD1 (9 bases). This CDR3 spans 15 amino acids. The V and J ends lost 6 bases and 2 bases respectively, with 16 bases between them. Germline lookup yields CDR1 SGHNT and CDR2 YENEEA. The CDR3 nucleotides are TGTGCCAGCAGTAGCGGGACAGGGTTGCAAGAGACCCAGTACTTC. It encodes CASSSGTGLQETQYF.

The chain combines TRBV5-1 with TRBJ1-1, with no clear D. Per germline, CDR1 SGHRS and CDR2 YFSETQ. This CDR3 spans 15 amino acids. V dropped 0 bases and J dropped 5 bases, with 14 bases sitting between them. The CDR3 is CASSLVGRSDTEAFF. For the CDR3, the DNA is TGCGCCAGCAGCTTGGTCGGCAGGTCGGATACTGAAGCTTTCTTT.

CDR3 bases: TGTGCCAGCAGCCCTCCCGGGGTCGCGAACACCGGGGAGCTGTTTTTT. It is translated as CASSPPGVANTGELFF. V is TRBV9 and J is TRBJ2-2; TRBD2 might be the D (5 bases). Trimming removed 4 bases at V and 0 bases at J, with 13 bases between. CDR3 length: 16 residues. Germline lookup yields CDR1 SGDLS and CDR2 YYNGEE.

The chain uses TRBV4-2 and TRBJ2-1; TRBD2 matches at 10 bases. In germline, CDR1 is LGHNA, CDR2 YNFKEQ. The CDR3 runs to 15 residues. The ends lost 4 bases at V and 9 bases at J; junction bases unmatched: 9. CDR3 in DNA: TGTGCCAGCAGCCCATCCCTAGCGGGAGTTGGTGAGCAGTTCTTC. It yields the protein CASSPSLAGVGEQFF.

This clone was seen more than once but under ten times. This sequence joins TRBV15 and TRBJ2-5, with D unclear. Trimming took off 0 bases at V and 5 bases at J, with 16 bases between the two ends. Germline CDR1 is LNHNV and CDR2 is YYDKDF (reference sequence). This CDR3 region has 16 residues. The CDR3 is CATSRDRVLSPETQYF. DNA of the CDR3: TGTGCCACCAGCAGAGATCGGGTACTATCGCCGGAGACCCAGTACTTC.

This clone is a singleton in its sample. Other DNA sequences in this specimen translate into the identical CDR3. The genes are TRBV13 and TRBJ1-1; no clear D. This CDR3 has 15 amino acids. V gave up 5 bases and J gave up 2 bases, with 15 bases separating them. Germline assignment: CDR1 PRHDT and CDR2 FYEKMQ (reference sequence). CDR3 DNA: TGTGCCAGCAGCCATAACGGGGTAAGCAACACTGAAGCTTTCTTT. Translated: CASSHNGVSNTEAFF.

J is TRBJ1-1 and V is TRBV21-1; the table names TRBD1, a call not compared with the DNA. TRBV21-1 is listed as a pseudogene. The CDR3 contains 15 residues. The CDR3 loop reads CASSIGQGSDTEAFF. The CDR3 DNA reads as TGTGCCAGCAGCATTGGTCAGGGGTCGGACACTGAAGCTTTCTTT.

V gene TRBV10-3 combines with J gene TRBJ2-7; 14 bases map to TRBD2. CDR1 is ENHRY, CDR2 SYGVKD, per germline. This CDR3 comprises 19 residues. The V segment lost 6 bases and the J segment 2 bases; nucleotides outside the gene matches: 15. Here the CDR3 reads CAIREPGTSGRVGTYEQYF. The CDR3 DNA reads TGTGCCATCAGGGAACCCGGGACTAGCGGGAGAGTGGGGACCTACGAGCAGTACTTC.

This rearrangement joins TRBV29-1 to TRBJ2-5, with a possible D match to TRBD1 (5 bases). The V gene lost 3 bases and the J gene lost 1 base, with 9 bases spanning the gap. Germline V gives CDR1 SQVTM, CDR2 ANQGSEA. CDR3 length: 13 residues. The CDR3 region has the DNA TGCAGCGTTGAGGGTGACAGCCAAGAGACCCAGTACTTC. As protein: CSVEGDSQETQYF.

The chain employs TRBV11-2 and TRBJ2-1; TRBD2 aligns across 8 bases. The germline V gene encodes CDR1 SGHAT and CDR2 FQNNGV. The ends lost 5 bases at V and 11 bases at J; junction bases unmatched: 8. The CDR3 is 13 residues long. DNA for the CDR3: TGTGCCAGCAGCCCCAAAGCGGGAGTTAAGCAGTTCTTC. This encodes CASSPKAGVKQFF.